One T cell receptor beta chain is described in this entry. Its target antigen remains unknown. It has no much larger one-base neighbor in the sample; base qualities were not kept. This record comes from a study of T cell repertoires in cytomegalovirus infection (dated by TCRdb to about 2019). Some background on the complete study: Alongside well-studied HLA-B-restricted epitopes, the peptide stimulations were aimed at recently identified HLA-C-restricted CMV epitopes, whose presentation resists viral immunomodulation. The HLA type of each donor mattered for the analysis, because public TCR beta signatures pointed to carriage of CMV infection along with the matching HLA type. Study-wide findings and limitations: The ex vivo response was dominated by HLA-C-restricted CMV-specific TCR beta clonotypes, and the single most frequent clonotype in two of eight donors was supplied by these HLA-C-restricted clonotypes. Carriers of CMV infection plus the relevant HLA type were discriminated by the cumulative frequency of public TCR beta family members in the study cohort and in an independent approximately 350-donor cohort.

Taken with the paper, the label for treatment or condition translates to: in vitro stimulation with specific CMV peptide epitopes to enrich CMV-specific T cells. V is cut back by 1 base and J by 0 bases, with 3 bases in the junction unmatched. Taken from the germline V gene (reference sequence), the CDR1 and CDR2 loops are LGHDT and YNNKEL. The CDR3 spans 17 residues, from the cysteine through the phenylalanine. Only the CDR3 part of the read is kept: 51 bases, read in frame from the first base. TCRdb names Illumina HiSeq 1500 as the instrument used. TCRdb reprocessing: public reads trimmed at Q25 with fastp, clones called with MiXCR, in-frame beta chains kept. When rows share a CDR3 protein, they turn into one entry using the most common DNA and genes. The sample yields roughly 340,000 distinct CDR3 sequences; roughly 28% were counted once. Jointly, the top ten make up 20% of the sample.

Sample: cultured PBMCs, taken from culture after CMV antigen stimulation. The receptor's source is a human donor in good health (CMV status not recorded). Some clones in this sample may be carry-over from other donors' samples. Recombination linked TRBV3-1 to TRBJ2-3; 11 nucleotides in the junction match TRBD2. The nucleotide sequence reads TGTGCCAGCAGCCAAGGATCTAGCGGGAGGAGCACAGATACGCAGTATTTT. Translated, it gives CASSQGSSGRSTDTQYF.